The clone carrying this T cell receptor beta chain appeared a few times. Its antigen is still unknown. The entry originates in a study of T cells after yellow fever vaccination. The study's findings and limits: Clonotypes shared by both compartments, CD4 and CD8, made up a small share. Researchers cautioned that FACS-sorted repertoires could harbor abundant clonotypes contaminating from the bulk population.

From germline, CDR1 is SGDLS and CDR2 YYNGEE. This CDR3 has 15 residues. V lost 0 bases, J lost 2 bases, and 10 bases lay in between. TCRdb ran MiXCR on the 5' RACE reads and lists one entry per CDR3 protein. The sample consists of some 120,000 distinct CDR3 sequences, roughly 15% of them appearing once. Sequencing was performed on CD8+ T cells sorted from PBMCs, taken 5 days after the yellow fever booster vaccination. This sequence originates from a young man who received the YFV17D yellow fever vaccine. This chain joins TRBV9 and TRBJ2-3; the D gene is possibly TRBD1 (5 bases). The CDR3 coding sequence is TGTGCCAGCAGCGTAGAGGGCAGGGACACAGATACGCAGTATTTT. The encoded protein is CASSVEGRDTDTQYF.